Listed below are T cell receptor beta chains from one sample, sequenced in a study of response to subunit inactivated influenza vaccine. Each CDR3 protein is one row after TCRdb ran MiXCR on the RT-PCR reads. The sample contains hundreds of thousands of distinct CDR3 sequences, around 18% of which appear only once. The sequenced sample was PBMCs from blood, obtained 5 to 6 days after vaccination. Every receptor here comes from a man aged 50-60 years who received an inactivated influenza vaccine. CDR3s include the opening cysteine and the closing phenylalanine or tryptophan. The D gene is left open where the match is weak. Expanded clones are given a class, and other clones once, few, many or no size at all.

V	J	size	D	DNA	CDR3
TRBV9	TRBJ2-1	NA	TRBD2	TGTGCCAGCAGCGAGGGGACTAGCGGGAGGACGTCGTTCTTC	CASSEGTSGRTSFF
TRBV7-9	TRBJ2-7	few	NA	TGTGCCTCCCAAGGGGGGAAGGTATTGTACTTC	CASQGGKVLYF
TRBV29-1	TRBJ2-1	many	NA	TGCAGCGTTGGAGCGGTGGGGGTGAGCAATGAGCAGTTCTTC	CSVGAVGVSNEQFF
TRBV7-6	TRBJ2-7	few	TRBD1	TGTGCCAGCAGCTTAGGGGACAGGGGGCTGTACGAGCAGTACTTC	CASSLGDRGLYEQYF
TRBV5-1	TRBJ2-5	few	TRBD2	TGCGCCAGCAGCCTCACACTAGCGGGGTCTCAGACCCAGTACTTC	CASSLTLAGSQTQYF
TRBV20-1	TRBJ2-7	NA	TRBD2	TGCAGTGCTGCGCCTTCCCGGGGGGGATCCTACGAGCAGTACTTC	CSAAPSRGGSYEQYF
TRBV18	TRBJ2-3	NA	NA	TGTGCCAGCTCACCACCTAGCGGCCTGGATACGCAGTATTTT	CASSPPSGLDTQYF
TRBV7-9	TRBJ2-2	NA	TRBD2	TGTGCCAGCAGCCTCCTAGCGGCCGGGGAGCTGTTTTTT	CASSLLAAGELFF
TRBV20-1	TRBJ2-7	many	NA	TGCAGTGCTAGACCGGGCAGATTAATCTACGAGCAGTACTTC	CSARPGRLIYEQYF
TRBV20-1	TRBJ1-2	few	NA	TGCAGTGCTACAGGACTTAACTATGGCTACACCTTC	CSATGLNYGYTF
TRBV7-9	TRBJ2-2	once	TRBD1	TGTGCCAGCAGCGACAGGGTTGCCGGGGAGCTGTTTTTT	CASSDRVAGELFF
TRBV7-2	TRBJ2-1	NA	TRBD2	TGTGCCAGCAGCACCGGGCTTACTAGCGCCTACTACAATGAGCAGTTCTTC	CASSTGLTSAYYNEQFF
TRBV5-6	TRBJ2-7	NA	TRBD1	TGTGCCAGCAGCAGTCGGGGTTACCGGGACAGAGCCTACGAGCAGTACTTC	CASSSRGYRDRAYEQYF
TRBV20-1	TRBJ2-1	NA	TRBD2	TGCAGTGCTAGCATCTCAAAGGGGACTAGTTACAATGAGCAGTTCTTC	CSASISKGTSYNEQFF
TRBV20-1	TRBJ2-3	NA	TRBD2	TGCTGTGCTACCGGGACTAGCGGGGGGGCCGGCACAGATACGCAGTATTTT	CCATGTSGGAGTDTQYF
TRBV11-2	TRBJ2-3	few	NA	TGTGCCAGCAGCTCGTGGGTTAATGTAGATACGCAGTATTTT	CASSSWVNVDTQYF
TRBV28	TRBJ2-1	NA	TRBD2	TGTGCCAGTCTTGGTTTGGGCGGGAGAAGCGGCAATGAGCAGTTCTTC	CASLGLGGRSGNEQFF
TRBV6-5	TRBJ1-5	NA	NA	TGTGCCAGCAGTACTGGGACGGGTTATAATCGGCCCCAGCATTTT	CASSTGTGYNRPQHF
TRBV7-9	TRBJ2-7	few	TRBD1	TGTGCCAGCAGCGTGGGACAGCCTGACCCCTACGAGCAGTACTTC	CASSVGQPDPYEQYF
TRBV7-6	TRBJ2-7	NA	NA	TGTGCCAGCAGCTTAGTACCCGATCAAGGATTCTACGAGCAGTACTTC	CASSLVPDQGFYEQYF
TRBV5-6	TRBJ1-1	NA	NA	TGTGCCAGCAGCTTGCTGGGGATGAACACTGAAGCTTTCTTT	CASSLLGMNTEAFF
TRBV7-8	TRBJ2-4	many	NA	TGTGCCAGCAGCTTGGGGGGTGCCAAAAACATTCAGTACTTC	CASSLGGAKNIQYF
TRBV7-2	TRBJ2-4	few	TRBD1	TGTGCCAGCAGCGACAGGGTCGCTGGAAACATTCAGTACTTC	CASSDRVAGNIQYF
TRBV12-3/TRBV12-4	TRBJ1-1	few	NA	TGTGCCAGCAGTTTATGGGACACCTTAGCTGAAGCTTTCTTT	CASSLWDTLAEAFF
TRBV20-1	TRBJ2-5	many	NA	TGCAGTACTTCTGTGGGGGCCGCCTGGACCCAGTACTTC	CSTSVGAAWTQYF